This T cell receptor (beta chain) was sequenced for a study of T cells in Graves' hyperthyroidism and ophthalmopathy. Study details: Staff took peripheral blood when the initial diagnosis was made, before any treatment began.

Clinical Activity Scores of at least 3, NOSPECS grades of at least 4 and durations under 3 months characterized ophthalmopathy patients. The CDR3 has 15 amino acids. V was cut by 3 bases and J by 1 base, with 12 bases left in between. CDR1 is KGHSH, CDR2 LQKENI, per germline. This clonotype was detected many times. Researchers amplified the TCR beta CDR3 regions from RNA transcripts. Initially, a first-round RT-PCR of the TCR CDR3 employed the HTBI primer set. Each CDR3 protein is one row after TCRdb ran MiXCR on the multiplex PCR reads. Among hundreds of thousands of distinct CDR3 sequences listed, roughly 15% were seen once.

This sequence was found in a man in his late teens or twenties with Graves' ophthalmopathy. The chain combines TRBV18 with TRBJ1-1; no clear D. Sequencing was carried out using blood. The CDR3, as DNA: TGTGCCAGCTCACCCTTTTCAGGATCGAACACTGAAGCTTTCTTT. It translates to CASSPFSGSNTEAFF.